The source of this TCR beta chain is a study of beta chain features in type 1 diabetes. Study-wide background: What patients shared with healthy donors was a similar profile of age, gender and cell yields. Study conclusions and caveats: Equally in patients and controls, shorter templates might have been favored by PCR. People with Type 1 diabetes carried modestly yet significantly shorter TCRB CDR3s in all four CD4+ subsets.

Reverse transcribing all isolated RNA meant expressed TCRB transcripts were sequenced. Sequencing was performed with immunoSEQ multiplex PCR; in TCRdb, only in-frame clones are kept and a portion is missing. The table has some 250,000 clones, approximately 15% seen once. The CDR3 has 14 amino acids. Between the trimmed V and J ends, which lost 6 bases and 5 bases, there was a span of 16 bases. Germline CDR1 reads LNHDA; CDR2 reads SQIVND (reference sequence). In regard to this clone: Its specificity is not known.

Donors underwent one heparinised blood draw, about 120 mL on average. The source of this sequence is a young man with type 1 diabetes. Sample: naive CD4+ T cells from blood. The chain couples TRBV19 to TRBJ1-1; D not certain. CDR3 nucleotides: TGTGCCAGTAGGGCAACACCAGCGGGAACTGAAGCTTTCTTT. This gives the protein CASRATPAGTEAFF.